The 26 T cell receptor beta chains below all came from one sample that was sequenced in a study of shared clonotypes between healthy human individuals. Sequencing used immunoSEQ multiplex PCR; TCRdb keeps in-frame clones, though not all of them. The profile shows roughly 1 million clones, roughly 80% of them singletons. The specimen sequenced was memory CD4+ T cells sorted from blood. As for subset: CD45RA-negative fraction. The source is a man younger than 30 in good health.

This chain joins TRBV10-3 and TRBJ2-1; tentative D call: TRBD2 (7 bases). Trimming removed 2 bases at V and 2 bases at J, with 10 bases between. This CDR3 region has 15 residues. Germline loops: CDR1 ENHRY, CDR2 SYGVKD. The CDR3: CAISEGGGAYNEQFF. In DNA, the CDR3 is TGTGCCATCAGTGAGGGAGGGGGGGCCTACAATGAGCAGTTCTTC.

In this sample, this clone turned up once. J is TRBJ1-2 and V is TRBV11-2, with 12 bases fitting TRBD1. Germline-derived CDR1 and CDR2 are SGHAT and FQNNGV. Trimming removed 2 bases from V and 3 bases from J; junction bases left unmatched: 13. The CDR3 has 19 residues. CDR3 loop: CASSLTPGQGAGRHYGYTF. The CDR3 DNA is TGTGCCAGCAGCTTAACCCCGGGACAGGGGGCTGGACGACACTATGGCTACACCTTC. Together with reference TRBV11-2 and TRBJ1-2, the CDR3 gives the full variable domain: EAGVAQSPRYKIIEKRQSVAFWCNPISGHATLYWYQQILGQGPKLLIQFQNNGVVDDSQLPKDRFSAERLKGVDSTLKIQPAKLEDSAVYLCASSLTPGQGAGRHYGYTFGSGTRLTVV.

This clone was seen more than once but under ten times. The CDR3: CASSSPTSSPDTQYF. For the CDR3, the DNA is TGTGCCAGCAGCTCGCCGACTAGCTCCCCAGATACGCAGTATTTT. The chain carries TRBV5-6 and TRBJ2-3; 7 bases match TRBD2. The CDR3 totals 15 residues. Germline assignment: CDR1 SGHDT and CDR2 YYEEEE. Trimming at V came to 3 bases and at J to 4 bases, leaving 8 bases not matched to a gene.

This chain uses TRBV6-1 with TRBJ2-5; D call uncertain. Trimming removed 6 bases at V and 1 base at J, with 12 bases between. Germline V CDR1 and CDR2: MNHNS, SASEGT. The CDR3 is made up of 14 amino acids. The CDR3 reads CASSSLGVQETQYF. The CDR3, as DNA: TGTGCCAGCAGCAGTTTAGGCGTCCAAGAGACCCAGTACTTC.

The V gene is TRBV5-1, the J gene TRBJ2-1; TRBD2 matches 9 bases. CDR1 and CDR2 from the germline V gene are SGHRS and YFSETQ. Trimming took 2 bases from V and 10 from J; bases not matched to a gene: 10. The CDR3 is made up of 15 amino acids. The CDR3, as DNA: TGCGCCAGCAGCTTAGCGGGGGGCGAGCATTTGGAGCAGTTCTTC. This sequence encodes CASSLAGGEHLEQFF.

The rearrangement links TRBV4-1 to TRBJ2-1; D might be TRBD1 (6 bases). CDR1 is MGHRA, CDR2 YSYEKL, per germline. This CDR3 is 17 amino acids long. V gave up 2 bases and J gave up 0 bases, with 14 bases separating them. The CDR3 region has the DNA TGCGCCAGCAGCCAACACCGGGACACTAGCTCCTACAATGAGCAGTTCTTC. Encoded protein: CASSQHRDTSSYNEQFF.

This clone occurred once. Other DNA sequences in this sample translate to the same CDR3. The chain recombines TRBV18 with TRBJ2-1; weak D call: TRBD2 (5 bases). V was cut by 2 bases and J by 5 bases, with 7 bases left in between. CDR3 size: 13 residues. Looked up from germline, CDR1 is KGHSH and CDR2 is LQKENI. The CDR3 region is CASSPSRDNEQFF. CDR3 sequence (DNA): TGTGCCAGCTCACCATCGAGGGACAATGAGCAGTTCTTC.

J is TRBJ1-1 and V is TRBV30; no definite D call. Trimming left V 0 bases short and J 10 bases short, with 15 bases between. Germline V gives CDR1 GTSNPN, CDR2 SVGIG (reference sequence). CDR3 length: 13 residues. The CDR3 sequence: CAWSVLGTRLAFF. The CDR3 nucleotides are TGTGCCTGGAGTGTACTCGGAACACGGTTAGCTTTCTTT.

This chain links TRBV9 with TRBJ2-3; TRBD2 aligns across 11 bases. Losses at the gene ends were 4 bases for V and 2 bases for J; bases not matched to a gene: 9. Germline CDR1 SGDLS, CDR2 YYNGEE. The CDR3 is made up of 17 amino acids. CDR3 sequence: CASSSGASGGPTDTQYF. The CDR3 coding sequence is TGTGCCAGCAGCTCGGGGGCTAGCGGGGGGCCCACAGATACGCAGTATTTT.

This chain uses TRBV19 with TRBJ2-3, with 7 bases that match TRBD1. The CDR3 is made up of 15 amino acids. Germline V CDR1 and CDR2: LNHDA, SQIVND (reference sequence). Losses at the gene ends were 4 bases for V and 0 bases for J; bases not matched to a gene: 4. CDR3 DNA sequence: TGTGCCAGTAGTAAGGGACAGCGTAGCACAGATACGCAGTATTTT. Translation: CASSKGQRSTDTQYF.

This chain links TRBV6-6 with TRBJ2-3; 7 bases match TRBD2. CDR1 and CDR2 (germline): MNHNY, SVGAGI (reference sequence). V lost 5 bases and J lost 3; bases outside the gene matches: 11. The CDR3 has 16 residues. The CDR3 nucleotides read TGTGCCAGCAGTCTGGGAGGGCGGGGTAGGACAGATACGCAGTATTTT. This codes for CASSLGGRGRTDTQYF.

In DNA form, the CDR3 reads TGTGCCACCGCGAAGCGGGAGCAGGGCGAGCAGTACTTC. Encoded protein: CATAKREQGEQYF. The genes are TRBV15 and TRBJ2-7, with 8 positions matching TRBD2. Looked up from germline, CDR1 is LNHNV and CDR2 is YYDKDF (reference sequence). V dropped 8 bases and J dropped 6; count of bases not matched to a gene: 9. There are 13 residues in the CDR3.

The table lists this clone with many counts. CDR3 in amino acids: CASSLVVGWGIETQYF. CDR3 nucleotide sequence: TGTGCCAGCAGCTTAGTGGTTGGTTGGGGTATAGAGACCCAGTACTTC. The V call is TRBV11-3, the J call TRBJ2-5; D remains ambiguous. Germline loops: CDR1 SGHNT, CDR2 YENEEA. The CDR3 has 16 residues. The V gene lost 1 base and the J gene lost 4 bases, with 16 bases spanning the gap. Variable domain in full (rest from reference TRBV11-3 and TRBJ2-5): EAGVVQSPRYKIIEKKQPVAFWCNPISGHNTLYWYLQNLGQGPELLIRYENEEAVDDSQLPKDRFSAERLKGVDSTLKIQPAELGDSAVYLCASSLVVGWGIETQYFGPGTRLLVL.

J is TRBJ1-5 and V is TRBV30, with D unclear. Trimming took 2 bases from V and 7 from J, leaving 12 bases between them. From germline, CDR1 is GTSNPN and CDR2 SVGIG (reference sequence). CDR3 size: 13 residues. The CDR3 DNA reads TGTGCCTGGAGTAAAGGCCAGTACCAGCCCCAGCATTTT. The encoded protein is CAWSKGQYQPQHF. Full variable domain (missing parts from reference TRBV30 and TRBJ1-5): SQTIHQWPATLVQPVGSPLSLECTVEGTSNPNLYWYRQAAGRGLQLLFYSVGIGQISSEVPQNLSASRPQDRQFILSSKKLLLSDSGFYLCAWSKGQYQPQHFGDGTRLSIL.

In the case of this clone: A much larger clone lies a single base off, so this may be a read error. The chain uses TRBV6-1 and TRBJ2-7, with D uncertain. Trimming pared 6 bases from V and 4 bases from J, leaving 4 bases between. Germline lookup yields CDR1 MNHNS and CDR2 SASEGT. This CDR3 has 10 amino acids. The DNA for the CDR3 is TGTGCCAGCAGGGAATACGAGCAGTACTTC. This gives the protein CASREYEQYF.

The chain recombines TRBV5-1 with TRBJ2-7; 15 bases match TRBD2. V gave up 0 bases and J gave up 3 bases; unmatched junction bases: 7. The germline V gene has CDR1 SGHRS and CDR2 YFSETQ. The CDR3 consists of 18 residues. CDR3 in amino acids: CASSLEGTSGRRVYEQYF. CDR3 bases: TGCGCCAGCAGCTTGGAGGGGACTAGCGGGAGGCGAGTCTACGAGCAGTACTTC. Together with reference TRBV5-1 and TRBJ2-7, the CDR3 gives the full variable domain: KAGVTQTPRYLIKTRGQQVTLSCSPISGHRSVSWYQQTPGQGLQFLFEYFSETQRNKGNFPGRFSGRQFSNSRSEMNVSTLELGDSALYLCASSLEGTSGRRVYEQYFGPGTRLTVT.

V gene TRBV6-1 combines with J gene TRBJ1-2; 9 nucleotides agree with TRBD1. Germline V gene data show CDR1 as MNHNS and CDR2 as SASEGT. The CDR3 contains 12 residues. The trim removed 8 bases at V and 8 bases at J, leaving 6 bases unmatched. The CDR3 DNA reads TGTGCCAGCGGGGACAGGGTGGGAGGCTACACCTTC. Amino acids: CASGDRVGGYTF.

For the CDR3, the DNA is TGTGCCAGCAGCTCAGGGGATCCCCTCAATGAGCAGTTCTTC. This encodes CASSSGDPLNEQFF. The chain employs TRBV7-2 and TRBJ2-1; a weak D match, TRBD1 (6 bases). CDR1 is SGHTA and CDR2 is FQGNSA in the germline V gene. This CDR3 spans 14 amino acids. The V end lost 4 bases, the J end lost 6 bases, and 13 bases lay between the germline ends.

This sequence joins TRBV19 and TRBJ2-1, with TRBD2 identical over 9 bases. Germline lookup yields CDR1 LNHDA and CDR2 SQIVND (reference sequence). The CDR3 spans 15 residues. Trimming cost V 3 bases and J 9 bases; bases outside gene matches: 9. The CDR3 bases are TGTGCCAGTAGTATGAGGCGGGAGGGCAATTTTGAGCAGTTCTTC. It encodes CASSMRREGNFEQFF.

This clone was recorded only once. The rearrangement uses TRBV5-4 and TRBJ2-1; D is uncertain. V dropped 4 bases and J dropped 10 bases, with 18 bases sitting between them. The germline gives CDR1 SGHNT, CDR2 YYREEE (reference sequence). The CDR3 length is 14 residues. CDR3 loop: CASSVEMGKREQFF. The CDR3 region has the DNA TGTGCCAGCAGCGTGGAAATGGGGAAGAGGGAGCAGTTCTTC.

The chain is built from TRBV5-4 and TRBJ2-3; D assignment may be TRBD1 or TRBD2 (6 bases each). Trimming pared 4 bases from V and 1 base from J, leaving 16 bases between. Germline V CDR1 and CDR2: SGHNT, YYREEE (reference sequence). This CDR3 has 16 amino acids. CDR3 in amino acids: CASSKPGAEGTDTQYF. The CDR3 bases are TGTGCCAGCAGCAAGCCGGGGGCAGAAGGCACAGATACGCAGTATTTT.

The genes are TRBV2 and TRBJ1-3; no definite D call. Germline CDR1 is SNHLY and CDR2 is FYNNEI. This CDR3 comprises 13 residues. Trimming took off 8 bases at V and 4 bases at J, with 12 bases between the two ends. This chain's CDR3 is CASGRVLGNTIYF. The CDR3 coding sequence is TGTGCCAGCGGACGCGTCCTGGGAAACACCATATATTTT.

This clone was counted a few times. CDR3 bases: TGTGCCAGCAGCCAAGTCTTGGGACTAGCAGACGAGCAGTACTTC. Translated: CASSQVLGLADEQYF. This sequence joins TRBV4-2 and TRBJ2-7, with 9 bases fitting TRBD2. The CDR3 is 15 residues long. In germline, CDR1 is LGHNA, CDR2 YNFKEQ. Unmatched junction bases numbered 6, after V lost 1 base and J lost 5 bases.

This clone was found once. The CDR3 protein is CASSRRTGQIDTQYF. The DNA of the CDR3 is TGTGCCAGCAGCCGAAGGACAGGCCAGATAGATACGCAGTATTTT. The chain is built from TRBV11-3 and TRBJ2-3; 7 nucleotides match TRBD1. CDR1 is SGHNT, CDR2 YENEEA, per germline. There are 15 residues in the CDR3. V lost 5 bases, J lost 5 bases, and 10 bases stayed unmatched.

The chain employs TRBV11-3 and TRBJ2-5, with D possibly matching TRBD2 (5 bases). Germline V gene data show CDR1 as SGHNT and CDR2 as YENEEA. V was cut by 1 base and J by 0 bases, with 6 bases left in between. This CDR3 comprises 14 residues. The CDR3 protein is CASSLGLNQETQYF. CDR3 coding DNA: TGTGCCAGCAGCTTAGGACTAAACCAAGAGACCCAGTACTTC.

As regards this clone: A much bigger clone sits one base away, suggesting this may be a read error. CDR3 amino acids: CASSHSYEQYF. The CDR3 region has the DNA TGTGCCAGCAGCCACTCCTACGAGCAGTACTTC. This rearrangement joins TRBV7-2 to TRBJ2-7, with D hard to call. Germline-derived CDR1 and CDR2 are SGHTA and FQGNSA. There are 11 residues in the CDR3. V dropped 5 bases and J dropped 0 bases, with 2 bases sitting between them.